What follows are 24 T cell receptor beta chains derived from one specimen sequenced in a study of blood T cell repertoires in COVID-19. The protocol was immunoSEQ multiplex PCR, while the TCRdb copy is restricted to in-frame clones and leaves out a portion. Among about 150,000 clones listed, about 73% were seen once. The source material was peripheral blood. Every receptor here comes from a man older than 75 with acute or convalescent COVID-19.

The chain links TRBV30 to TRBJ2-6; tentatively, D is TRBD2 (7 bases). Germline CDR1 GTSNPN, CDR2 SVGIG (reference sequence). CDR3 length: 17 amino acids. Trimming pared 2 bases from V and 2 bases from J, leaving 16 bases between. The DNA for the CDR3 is TGTGCCTGGAGTTCGGGGGGCAGGGCCCCTGGGGCCAACGTCCTGACTTTC. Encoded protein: CAWSSGGRAPGANVLTF.

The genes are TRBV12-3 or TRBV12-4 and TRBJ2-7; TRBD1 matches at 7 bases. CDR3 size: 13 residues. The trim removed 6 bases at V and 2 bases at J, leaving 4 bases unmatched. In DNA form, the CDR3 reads TGTGCCAGCAGACCCACAGGGGCCTACGAGCAGTACTTC. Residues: CASRPTGAYEQYF.

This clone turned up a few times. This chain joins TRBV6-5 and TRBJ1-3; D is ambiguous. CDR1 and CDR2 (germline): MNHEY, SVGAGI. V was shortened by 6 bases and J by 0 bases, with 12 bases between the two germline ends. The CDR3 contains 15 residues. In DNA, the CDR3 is TGTGCCAGCAGCACTGGACTGGACTCTGGAAACACCATATATTTT. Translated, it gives CASSTGLDSGNTIYF.

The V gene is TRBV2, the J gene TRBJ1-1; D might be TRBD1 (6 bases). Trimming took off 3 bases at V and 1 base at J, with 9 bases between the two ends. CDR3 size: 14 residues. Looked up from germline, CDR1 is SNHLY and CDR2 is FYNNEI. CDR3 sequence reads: CASSDRTANTEAFF. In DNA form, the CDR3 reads TGTGCCAGCAGTGACCGGACAGCGAACACTGAAGCTTTCTTT. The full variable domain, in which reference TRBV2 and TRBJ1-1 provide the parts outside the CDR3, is EPEVTQTPSHQVTQMGQEVILRCVPISNHLYFYWYRQILGQKVEFLVSFYNNEISEKSEIFDDQFSVERPDGSNFTLKIRSTKLEDSAMYFCASSDRTANTEAFFGQGTRLTVV.

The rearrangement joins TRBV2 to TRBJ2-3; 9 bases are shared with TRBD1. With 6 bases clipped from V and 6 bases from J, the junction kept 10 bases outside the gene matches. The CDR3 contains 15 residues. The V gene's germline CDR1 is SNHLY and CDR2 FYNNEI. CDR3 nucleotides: TGTGCCAGCAGAGAGGACAGGGGAAAGTGGGATACGCAGTATTTT. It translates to CASREDRGKWDTQYF.

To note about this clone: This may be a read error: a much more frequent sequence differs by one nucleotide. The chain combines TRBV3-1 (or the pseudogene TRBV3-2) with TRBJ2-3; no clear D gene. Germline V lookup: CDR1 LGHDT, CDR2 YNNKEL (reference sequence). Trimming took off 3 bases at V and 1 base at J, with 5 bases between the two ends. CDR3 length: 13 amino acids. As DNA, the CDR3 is TGTGCCAGCAGCCATCAGGGCACAGATACGCAGTATTTT. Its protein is CASSHQGTDTQYF.

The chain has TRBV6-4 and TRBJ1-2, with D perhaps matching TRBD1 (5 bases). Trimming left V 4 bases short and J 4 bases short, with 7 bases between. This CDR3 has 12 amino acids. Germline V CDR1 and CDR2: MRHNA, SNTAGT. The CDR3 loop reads CASSADSYGYTF. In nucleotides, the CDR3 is TGTGCCAGCAGTGCCGACAGCTATGGCTACACCTTC.

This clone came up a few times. CDR3 sequence (DNA): TGTGCCAGCAGTAGCAACAGGGGCACCGGGGAGCTGTTTTTT. Its protein is CASSSNRGTGELFF. The chain recombines TRBV6-5 with TRBJ2-2, with 7 bases identical to TRBD1. The CDR3 has 14 amino acids. Germline CDR1 is MNHEY and CDR2 is SVGAGI. The V gene end was trimmed by 5 bases and the J gene end by 4 bases; junction bases not matched to a gene: 4.

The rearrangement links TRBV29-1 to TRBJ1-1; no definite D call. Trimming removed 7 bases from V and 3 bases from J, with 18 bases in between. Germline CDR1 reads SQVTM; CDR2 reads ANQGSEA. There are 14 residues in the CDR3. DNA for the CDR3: TGCAGCGCCCCACTGACGAACGGGTACACTGAAGCTTTCTTT. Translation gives CSAPLTNGYTEAFF. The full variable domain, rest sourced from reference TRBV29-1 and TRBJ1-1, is SAVISQKPSRDICQRGTSLTIQCQVDSQVTMMFWYRQQPGQSLTLIATANQGSEATYESGFVIDKFPISRPNLTFSTLTVSNMSPEDSSIYLCSAPLTNGYTEAFFGQGTRLTVV.

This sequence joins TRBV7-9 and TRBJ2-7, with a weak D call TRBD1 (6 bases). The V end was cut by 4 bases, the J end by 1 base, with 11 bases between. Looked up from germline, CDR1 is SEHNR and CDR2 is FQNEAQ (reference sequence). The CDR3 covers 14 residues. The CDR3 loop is CASSSIRGSYEQYV. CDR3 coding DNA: TGTGCCAGCAGCTCGATCAGGGGTTCCTACGAGCAGTACGTC.

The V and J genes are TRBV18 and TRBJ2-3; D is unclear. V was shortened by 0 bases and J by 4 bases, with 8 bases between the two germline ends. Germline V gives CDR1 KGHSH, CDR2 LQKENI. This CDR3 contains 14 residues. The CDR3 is CASSPPSTADTQYF. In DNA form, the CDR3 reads TGTGCCAGCTCACCACCGTCCACGGCAGATACGCAGTATTTT.

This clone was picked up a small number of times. CDR3 in amino acids: CASSLGQGVNEKLFF. The CDR3 DNA reads TGTGCCAGCAGCCTTGGACAGGGGGTTAATGAAAAACTGTTTTTT. The gene calls are TRBV5-4 and TRBJ1-4, with 10 bases that match TRBD1. The CDR3 loop spans 15 amino acids. Germline V gene data show CDR1 as SGHNT and CDR2 as YYREEE (reference sequence). The J segment lost 4 bases and the V segment lost 4 bases, leaving 4 bases of the junction unmatched.

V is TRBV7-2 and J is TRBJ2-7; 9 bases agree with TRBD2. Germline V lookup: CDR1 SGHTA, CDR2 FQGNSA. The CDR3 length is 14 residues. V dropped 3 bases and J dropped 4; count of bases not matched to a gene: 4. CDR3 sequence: CASSFGGGAYEQYF. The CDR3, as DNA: TGTGCCAGCAGCTTCGGCGGGGGGGCGTACGAGCAGTACTTC. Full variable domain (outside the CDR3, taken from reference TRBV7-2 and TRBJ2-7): GAGVSQSPSNKVTEKGKDVELRCDPISGHTALYWYRQSLGQGLEFLIYFQGNSAPDKSGLPSDRFSAERTGGSVSTLTIQRTQQEDSAVYLCASSFGGGAYEQYFGPGTRLTVT.

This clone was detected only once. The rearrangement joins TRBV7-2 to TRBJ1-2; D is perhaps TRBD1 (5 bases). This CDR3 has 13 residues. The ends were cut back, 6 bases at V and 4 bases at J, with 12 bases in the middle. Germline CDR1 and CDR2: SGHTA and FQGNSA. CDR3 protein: CASSRTGRYGYTF. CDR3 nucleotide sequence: TGTGCCAGCAGTCGAACAGGACGCTATGGCTACACCTTC.

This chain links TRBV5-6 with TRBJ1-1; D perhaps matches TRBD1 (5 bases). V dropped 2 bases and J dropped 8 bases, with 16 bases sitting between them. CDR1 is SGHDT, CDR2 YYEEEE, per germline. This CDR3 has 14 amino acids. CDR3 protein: CASSFFGPGREAFF. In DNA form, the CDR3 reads TGTGCCAGCAGCTTTTTTGGGCCAGGGCGAGAAGCTTTCTTT.

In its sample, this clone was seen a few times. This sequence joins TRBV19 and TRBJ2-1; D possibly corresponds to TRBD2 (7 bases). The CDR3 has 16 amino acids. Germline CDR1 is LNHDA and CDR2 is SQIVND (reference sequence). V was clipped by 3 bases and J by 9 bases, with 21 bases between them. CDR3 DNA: TGTGCCAGTAGTATTGGAACGGCGGGGGCCACGGGTGAGCAGTTCTTC. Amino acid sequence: CASSIGTAGATGEQFF.

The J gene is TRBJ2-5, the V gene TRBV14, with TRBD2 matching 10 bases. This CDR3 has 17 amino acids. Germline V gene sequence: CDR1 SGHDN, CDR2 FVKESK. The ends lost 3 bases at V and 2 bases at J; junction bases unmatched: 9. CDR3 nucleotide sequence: TGTGCCAGCAGCCATCTTCTAGCGGGGGCCATACAAGAGACCCAGTACTTC. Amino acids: CASSHLLAGAIQETQYF.

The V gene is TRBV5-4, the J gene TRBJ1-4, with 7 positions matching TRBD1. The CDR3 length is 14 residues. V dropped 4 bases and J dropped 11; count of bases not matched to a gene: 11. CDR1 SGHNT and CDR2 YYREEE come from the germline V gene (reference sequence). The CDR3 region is CASSLTGSAGKLFF. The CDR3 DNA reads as TGTGCCAGCAGCCTGACAGGGTCCGCGGGTAAACTGTTTTTT.

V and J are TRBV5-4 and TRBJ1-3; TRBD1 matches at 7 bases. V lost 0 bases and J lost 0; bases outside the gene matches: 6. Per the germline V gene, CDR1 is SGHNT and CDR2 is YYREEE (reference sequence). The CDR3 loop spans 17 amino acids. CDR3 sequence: CASSLGQGSFSGNTIYF. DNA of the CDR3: TGTGCCAGCAGCTTGGGACAGGGCTCCTTCTCTGGAAACACCATATATTTT.

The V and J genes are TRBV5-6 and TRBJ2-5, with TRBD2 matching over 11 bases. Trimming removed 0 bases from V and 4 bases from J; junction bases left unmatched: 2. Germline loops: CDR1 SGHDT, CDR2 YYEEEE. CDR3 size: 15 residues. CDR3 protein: CASSLELAGAETQYF. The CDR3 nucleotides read TGTGCCAGCAGCTTGGAACTAGCGGGGGCAGAGACCCAGTACTTC.

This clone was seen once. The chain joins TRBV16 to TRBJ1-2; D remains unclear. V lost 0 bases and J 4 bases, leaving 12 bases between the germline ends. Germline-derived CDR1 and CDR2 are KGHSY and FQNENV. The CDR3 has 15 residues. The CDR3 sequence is CASSQSSRSLYGYTF. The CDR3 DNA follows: TGTGCCAGCAGCCAATCCTCGCGTAGTCTCTATGGCTACACCTTC.

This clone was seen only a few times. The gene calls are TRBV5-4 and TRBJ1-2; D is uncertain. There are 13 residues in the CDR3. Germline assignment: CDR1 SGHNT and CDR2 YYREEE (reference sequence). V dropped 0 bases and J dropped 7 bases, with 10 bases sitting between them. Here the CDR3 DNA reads TGTGCCAGCAGCTTGGAGCCGAGGAGTGGCTACACCTTC. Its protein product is CASSLEPRSGYTF.

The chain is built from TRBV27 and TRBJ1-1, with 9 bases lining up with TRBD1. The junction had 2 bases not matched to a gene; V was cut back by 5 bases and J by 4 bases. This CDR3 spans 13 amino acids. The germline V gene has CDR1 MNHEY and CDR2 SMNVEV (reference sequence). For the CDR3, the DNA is TGTGCCAGCAGTGGACAGGGGAGCACTGAAGCTTTCTTT. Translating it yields CASSGQGSTEAFF.

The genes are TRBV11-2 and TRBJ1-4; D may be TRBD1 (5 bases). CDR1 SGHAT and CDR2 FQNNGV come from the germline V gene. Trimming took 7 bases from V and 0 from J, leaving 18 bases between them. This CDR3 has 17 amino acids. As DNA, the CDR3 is TGTGCCAGCACCTCAGGGTATGGATTCGCAACTAATGAAAAACTGTTTTTT. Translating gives CASTSGYGFATNEKLFF.